This TCR beta chain was captured by sequencing in a study of T-cell reconstitution after alpha-beta-depleted transplantation in children. Study observations and caveats: Where alpha-beta T cells came from about two months after transplant was reportedly several hundred expanded graft clones. T cells produced anew were the main source of T-cell counts and diversity one year after transplant. TCRbeta diversity was high at day 60 in some patients (a result of surviving recipient T cells and thymic progenitors).

Library preparation (for TCRbeta) was performed with unique molecular identifiers. TCRdb passed the PCR reads through MiXCR, listing each CDR3 protein once. The sample comprises about 260,000 distinct CDR3 sequences, roughly 8.2% of which are singletons, and less than 8% rests with the top ten. There are 14 residues in the CDR3. The germline gives CDR1 LGHDT, CDR2 YNNKEL (reference sequence). The V end lost 5 bases, the J end lost 2 bases, and 10 bases lay between the germline ends. In this sample, this clonotype turned up many times. Its cognate antigen is unknown. This specimen was PBMCs, mostly from graft donor cells, taken 180 days after TCRalphabeta/CD19-depleted stem cell transplant. This sequence was found in a male patient younger than 18 who had a stem cell transplant for acute lymphoblastic leukemia, so the T cells may come from the graft donor. The rearrangement joins TRBV3-1 to TRBJ1-5, with D possibly TRBD1 on 5 matching bases. The CDR3 region is CASSDSYGNQPQHF. The CDR3 region has the DNA TGTGCCAGCAGCGACAGCTACGGCAATCAGCCCCAGCATTTT.